The clone carrying this TCR beta chain has just one count. These data belong to a study of cytomegalovirus exposure and HLA in healthy donors. Study-wide background: There were some 380 genotyped donors. Of these, about 86% fell in the genetic ancestry cluster associated with self-reported Caucasian donors.

Researchers ran the PCR with 60 Vbeta and 13 Jbeta primers. The method was immunoSEQ multiplex PCR; TCRdb's version includes in-frame clones alone and lacks a portion of them. The table shows roughly 140,000 clones, with roughly 80% occurring only once. The clonotype was recovered from a human donor in good health. Sequenced material: PBMCs.

In DNA, the CDR3 is TGCGCCAGCAGCCAACGGTCAGGCTCCACAGATACGCAGTATTTT. Protein sequence: CASSQRSGSTDTQYF. The J gene is TRBJ2-3, the V gene TRBV4-1; D uncertain. The ends were cut back, 2 bases at V and 2 bases at J, with 11 bases in the middle. There are 15 residues in the CDR3. Germline V gives CDR1 MGHRA, CDR2 YSYEKL.